The T cell receptor (beta chain) described here comes from a study of circulating and synovial CD4+ cells in juvenile arthritis (TCRdb year 2014). Study-level background: TCRbeta CDR3 repertoires of circulating HLA-DR+ CD4 T cells, bulk blood CD4 T cells and synovial CD4 T cells were compared within each patient. The goal of repertoire sequencing was to confirm that a circulating synovial-like CD4 T cell subset was enriched in synovial clonotypes. The investigation overall reported the following: The difference between circulating pathogenic-like lymphocytes and bulk blood T cells was not detected by traditional Vbeta family usage analysis. Because overlap with synovium was found to increase with sequencing depth, the full repertoire overlap was likely underestimated by the measured shared-clonotype fractions. Circulating pathogenic-like lymphocytes clustered together with synovial T cells and shared a substantially larger fraction of CDR3 sequences with synovium than bulk blood did. Compared with bulk blood CD4 repertoires, both the synovial and the circulating pathogenic-like lymphocyte repertoires were less diverse, and some CPL samples were as oligoclonal as synovium. Because T cell genome counts differed by at least an order of magnitude between CPL and bulk blood CD4 samples, sample-size effects were addressed.

Donors of the sequenced samples were patients with active juvenile idiopathic arthritis. Cells were sorted right after thawing, and dead cells were excluded with Live/Dead Fixable Near-IR Stain. The cysteine opens and the phenylalanine closes a CDR3 of 16 amino acids. Here the CDR3 DNA is all that survives: 48 bases in frame from base 1. The germline V gene (reference sequence) specifies LNHNV as CDR1 and YYDKDF as CDR2. Germline trimming: 3 bases from V, 8 bases from J; junction bases outside gene matches: 12. Notes on this clone: Its antigen specificity is not known. No base-level quality is on record; no much larger clone is a single base apart.

To prepare the library, the immunoSEQ multiplex PCR assay was applied. TCRbeta CDR3 sequencing was performed as a commercial service by an external provider. As for the authors' bioinformatics: The analyses used productive nucleotide sequences together with amino acid sequences obtained by in silico translation. Diversity was quantified by Renyi entropy over a range of alpha values, with sample size equalised by taking the median of 200 repeated subsamples. Pairwise repertoire distance was calculated as one minus the Chao-modified Jaccard index, correcting for under-sampling, and used for clustering. Frequency-weighted overlap with synovial clonotypes was computed at 200 sample sizes with 200 draws without replacement at each size, and the value at the size of the smaller sample was reported. TCRdb re-hosts the immuneACCESS table, in-frame sequences only. Its copies lack some clones; in the studies checked, an unresolved V gene accounts for under half of them, and the cause for the rest is not known. V, J and clone size reflect that table, while D and trimming were determined from the DNA. Across this sample there are tens of thousands of clones, with roughly 96% seen only once. Less than 0.2% of the sample rests with the top ten.

The TCR sequence derives from a human donor with juvenile idiopathic arthritis. The receptor chain draws on TRBV15 and TRBJ2-1; 8 junctional bases match TRBD2. The source material was CD4+ T cells from blood. The sequenced DNA is TGTGCCACCAGCAGCTCAACTAGCGGACTACACTATGAGCAGTTCTTC. The encoded protein is CATSSSTSGLHYEQFF.